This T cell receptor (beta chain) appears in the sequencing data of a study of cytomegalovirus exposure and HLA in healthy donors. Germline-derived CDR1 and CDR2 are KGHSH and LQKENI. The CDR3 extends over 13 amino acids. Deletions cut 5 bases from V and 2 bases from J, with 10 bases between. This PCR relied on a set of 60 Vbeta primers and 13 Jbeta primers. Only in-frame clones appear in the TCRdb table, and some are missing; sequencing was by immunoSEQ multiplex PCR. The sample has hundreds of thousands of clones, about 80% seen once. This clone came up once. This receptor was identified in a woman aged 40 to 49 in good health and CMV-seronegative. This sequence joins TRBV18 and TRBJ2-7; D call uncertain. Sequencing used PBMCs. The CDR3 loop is CASSGGPPYEQYF. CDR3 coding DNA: TGTGCCAGCTCAGGCGGTCCCCCCTACGAGCAGTACTTC.